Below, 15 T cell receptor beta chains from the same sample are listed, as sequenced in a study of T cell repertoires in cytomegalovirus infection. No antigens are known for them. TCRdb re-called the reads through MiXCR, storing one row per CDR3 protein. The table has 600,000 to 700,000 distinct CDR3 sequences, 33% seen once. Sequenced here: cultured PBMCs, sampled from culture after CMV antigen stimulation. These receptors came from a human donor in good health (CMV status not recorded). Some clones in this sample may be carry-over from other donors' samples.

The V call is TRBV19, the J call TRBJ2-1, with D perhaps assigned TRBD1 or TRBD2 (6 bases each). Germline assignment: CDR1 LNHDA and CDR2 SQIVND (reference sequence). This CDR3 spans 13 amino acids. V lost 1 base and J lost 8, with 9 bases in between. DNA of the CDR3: TGTGCCAGTAGTATAGCCGGGGGCGATGAGCAGTTCTTC. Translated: CASSIAGGDEQFF.

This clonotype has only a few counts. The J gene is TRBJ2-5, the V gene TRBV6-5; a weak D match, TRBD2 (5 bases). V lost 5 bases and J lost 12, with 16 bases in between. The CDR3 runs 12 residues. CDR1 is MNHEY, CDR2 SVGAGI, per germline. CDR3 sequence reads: CASSRGPADEYF. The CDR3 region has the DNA TGTGCCAGCAGTCGCGGGCCGGCCGACGAGTACTTC.

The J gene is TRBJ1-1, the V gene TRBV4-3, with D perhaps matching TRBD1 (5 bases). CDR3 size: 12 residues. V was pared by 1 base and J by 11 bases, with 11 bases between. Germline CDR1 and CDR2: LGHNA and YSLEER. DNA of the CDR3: TGCGCCAGCAGCCAAGCTGGGCGGGGGGCTTTCTTT. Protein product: CASSQAGRGAFF.

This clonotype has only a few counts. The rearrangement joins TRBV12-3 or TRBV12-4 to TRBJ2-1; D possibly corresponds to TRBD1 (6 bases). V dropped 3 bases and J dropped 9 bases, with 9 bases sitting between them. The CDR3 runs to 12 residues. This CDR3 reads CASSLTGSEQFF. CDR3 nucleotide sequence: TGTGCCAGCAGTTTGACAGGTTCTGAGCAGTTCTTC.

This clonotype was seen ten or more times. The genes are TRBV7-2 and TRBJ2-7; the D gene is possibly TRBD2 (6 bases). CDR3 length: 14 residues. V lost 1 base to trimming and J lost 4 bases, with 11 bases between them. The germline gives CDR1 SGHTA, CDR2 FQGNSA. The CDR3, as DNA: TGTGCCAGCAGCTTAGGTTGGGGACTTTACGAGCAGTACTTC. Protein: CASSLGWGLYEQYF.

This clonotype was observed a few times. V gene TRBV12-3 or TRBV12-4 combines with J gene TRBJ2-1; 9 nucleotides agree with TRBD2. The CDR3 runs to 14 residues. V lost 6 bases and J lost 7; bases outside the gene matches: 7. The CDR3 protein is CASRRAGGRNEQFF. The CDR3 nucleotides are TGTGCCAGCAGGCGAGCGGGGGGCCGAAATGAGCAGTTCTTC.

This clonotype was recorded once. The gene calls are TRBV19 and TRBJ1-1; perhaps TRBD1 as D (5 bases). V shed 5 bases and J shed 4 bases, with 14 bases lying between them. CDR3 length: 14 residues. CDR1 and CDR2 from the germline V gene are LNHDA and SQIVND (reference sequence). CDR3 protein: CASSSNFGGTEAFF. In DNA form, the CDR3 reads TGTGCCAGTAGTTCTAATTTCGGGGGCACTGAAGCTTTCTTT.

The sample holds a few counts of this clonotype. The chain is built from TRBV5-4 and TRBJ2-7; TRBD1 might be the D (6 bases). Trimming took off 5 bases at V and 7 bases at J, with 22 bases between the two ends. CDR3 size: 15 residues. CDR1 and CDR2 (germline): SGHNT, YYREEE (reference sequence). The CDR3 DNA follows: TGTGCCAGCAGGGACCGGCCAAGTCAGGGGAATGAGCAGTACTTC. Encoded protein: CASRDRPSQGNEQYF. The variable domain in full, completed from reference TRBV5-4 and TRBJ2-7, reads ETGVTQSPTHLIKTRGQQVTLRCSSQSGHNTVSWYQQALGQGPQFIFQYYREEENGRGNFPPRFSGLQFPNYSSELNVNALELDDSALYLCASRDRPSQGNEQYFGPGTRLTVT.

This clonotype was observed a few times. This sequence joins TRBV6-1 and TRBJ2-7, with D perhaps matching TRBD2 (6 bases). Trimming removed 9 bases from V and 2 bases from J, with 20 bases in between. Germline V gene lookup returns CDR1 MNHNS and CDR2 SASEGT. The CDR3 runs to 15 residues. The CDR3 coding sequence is TGTGCCAGTACTGTCGGTGCTAGCGTGGCCTACGAGCAGTACTTC. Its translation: CASTVGASVAYEQYF.

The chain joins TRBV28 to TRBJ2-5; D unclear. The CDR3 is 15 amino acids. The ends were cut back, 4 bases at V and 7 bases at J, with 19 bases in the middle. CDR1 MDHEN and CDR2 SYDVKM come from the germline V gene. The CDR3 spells CASSSADVLFGTQYF. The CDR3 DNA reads TGTGCCAGCAGTTCCGCGGACGTATTATTTGGGACCCAGTACTTC.

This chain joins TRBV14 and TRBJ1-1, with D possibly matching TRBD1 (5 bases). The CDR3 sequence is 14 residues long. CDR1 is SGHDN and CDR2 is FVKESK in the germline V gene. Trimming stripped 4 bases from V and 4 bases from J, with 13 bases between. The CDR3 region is CASSPIDSLTEAFF. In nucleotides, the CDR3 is TGTGCCAGCAGCCCAATCGACAGTCTCACTGAAGCTTTCTTT.

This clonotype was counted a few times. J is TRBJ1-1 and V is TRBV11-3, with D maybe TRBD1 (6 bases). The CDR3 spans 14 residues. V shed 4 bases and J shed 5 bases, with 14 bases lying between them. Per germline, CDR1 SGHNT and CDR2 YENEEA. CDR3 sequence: CASSWGAESTEAFF. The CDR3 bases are TGTGCCAGCAGCTGGGGGGCGGAGAGTACTGAAGCTTTCTTT.

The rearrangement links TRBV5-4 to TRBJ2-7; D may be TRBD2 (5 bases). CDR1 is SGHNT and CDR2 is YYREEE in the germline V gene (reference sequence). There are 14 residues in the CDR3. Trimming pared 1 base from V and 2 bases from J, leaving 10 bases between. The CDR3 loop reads CASSLRLAPYEQYF. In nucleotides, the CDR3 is TGTGCCAGCAGCTTGAGGCTAGCACCCTACGAGCAGTACTTC.

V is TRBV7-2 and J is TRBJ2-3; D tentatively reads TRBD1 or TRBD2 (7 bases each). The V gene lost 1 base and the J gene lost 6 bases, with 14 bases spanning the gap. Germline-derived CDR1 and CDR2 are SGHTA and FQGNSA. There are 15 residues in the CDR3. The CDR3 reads CASSLVGTAGDTQYF. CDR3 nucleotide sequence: TGTGCCAGCAGCTTAGTGGGGACAGCGGGGGATACGCAGTATTTT.

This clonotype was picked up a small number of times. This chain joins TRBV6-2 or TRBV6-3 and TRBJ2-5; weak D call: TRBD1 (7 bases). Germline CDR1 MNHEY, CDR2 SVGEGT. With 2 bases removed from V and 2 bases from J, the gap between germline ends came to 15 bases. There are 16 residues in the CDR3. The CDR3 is CASSYHRQGGQETQYF. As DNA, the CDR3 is TGTGCCAGCAGTTACCACCGACAGGGAGGTCAAGAGACCCAGTACTTC.